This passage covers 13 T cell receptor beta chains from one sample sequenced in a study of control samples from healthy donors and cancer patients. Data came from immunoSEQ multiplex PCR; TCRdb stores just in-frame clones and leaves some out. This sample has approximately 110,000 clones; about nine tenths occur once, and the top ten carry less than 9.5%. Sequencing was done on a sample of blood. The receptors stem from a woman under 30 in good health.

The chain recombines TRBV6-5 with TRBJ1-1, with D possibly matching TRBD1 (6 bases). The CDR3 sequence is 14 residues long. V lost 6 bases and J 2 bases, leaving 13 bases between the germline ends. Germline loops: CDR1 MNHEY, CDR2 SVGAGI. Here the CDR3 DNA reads TGTGCCAGCAGACCAAACAGGGTTAACACTGAAGCTTTCTTT. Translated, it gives CASRPNRVNTEAFF.

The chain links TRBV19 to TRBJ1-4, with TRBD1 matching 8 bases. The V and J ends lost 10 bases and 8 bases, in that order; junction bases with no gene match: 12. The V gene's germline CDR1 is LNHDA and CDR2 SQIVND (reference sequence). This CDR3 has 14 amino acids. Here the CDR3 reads CATTPDRVAEKLFF. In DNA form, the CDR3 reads TGTGCCACCACACCGGACAGGGTAGCCGAAAAACTGTTTTTT.

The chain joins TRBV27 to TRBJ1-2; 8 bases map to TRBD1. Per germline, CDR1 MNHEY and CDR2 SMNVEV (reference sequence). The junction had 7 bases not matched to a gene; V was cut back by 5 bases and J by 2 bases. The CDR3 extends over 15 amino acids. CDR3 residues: CASSPYRGWNYGYTF. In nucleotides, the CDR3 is TGTGCCAGCAGTCCCTACAGGGGGTGGAACTATGGCTACACCTTC.

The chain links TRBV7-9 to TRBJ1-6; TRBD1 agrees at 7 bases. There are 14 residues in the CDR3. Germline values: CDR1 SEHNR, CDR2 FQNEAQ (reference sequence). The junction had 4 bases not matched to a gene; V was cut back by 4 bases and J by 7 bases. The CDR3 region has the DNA TGTGCCAGCAGCTCTCGACAGGGAAATTCACCCCTCCACTTT. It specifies CASSSRQGNSPLHF.

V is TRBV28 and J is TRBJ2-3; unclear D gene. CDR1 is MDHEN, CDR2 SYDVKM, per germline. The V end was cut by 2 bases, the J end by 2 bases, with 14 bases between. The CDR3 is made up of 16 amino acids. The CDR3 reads CASSLIGGIDTDTQYF. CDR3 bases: TGTGCCAGCAGTTTAATTGGCGGAATAGACACAGATACGCAGTATTTT.

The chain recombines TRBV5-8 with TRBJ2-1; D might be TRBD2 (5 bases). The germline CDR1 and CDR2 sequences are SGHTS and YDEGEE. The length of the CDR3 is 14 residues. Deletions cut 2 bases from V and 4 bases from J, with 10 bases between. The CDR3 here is CASSLRTRYNEQFF. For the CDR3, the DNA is TGTGCCAGCAGCTTACGAACTAGATACAATGAGCAGTTCTTC. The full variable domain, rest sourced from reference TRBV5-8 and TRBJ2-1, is EAGVTQSPTHLIKTRGQQATLRCSPISGHTSVYWYQQALGLGLQFLLWYDEGEERNRGNFPPRFSGRQFPNYSSELNVNALELEDSALYLCASSLRTRYNEQFFGPGTRLTVL.

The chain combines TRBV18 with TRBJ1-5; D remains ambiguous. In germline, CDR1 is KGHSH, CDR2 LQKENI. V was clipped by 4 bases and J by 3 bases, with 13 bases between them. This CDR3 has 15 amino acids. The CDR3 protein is CASSLGGLINQPQHF. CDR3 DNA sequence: TGTGCCAGCTCACTAGGTGGTCTGATCAATCAGCCCCAGCATTTT.

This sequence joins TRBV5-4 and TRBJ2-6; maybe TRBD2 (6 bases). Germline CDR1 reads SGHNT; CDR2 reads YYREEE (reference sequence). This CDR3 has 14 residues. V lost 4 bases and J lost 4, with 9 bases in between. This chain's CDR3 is CASSRREGANVLTF. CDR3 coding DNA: TGTGCCAGCAGCCGACGGGAGGGGGCCAACGTCCTGACTTTC.

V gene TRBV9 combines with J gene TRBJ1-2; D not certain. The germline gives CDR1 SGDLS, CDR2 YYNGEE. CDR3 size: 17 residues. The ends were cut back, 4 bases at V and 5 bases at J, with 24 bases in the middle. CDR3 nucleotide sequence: TGTGCCAGCAGCTATAACCAGGATGTATGGCGTGGGTATGGCTACACCTTC. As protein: CASSYNQDVWRGYGYTF.

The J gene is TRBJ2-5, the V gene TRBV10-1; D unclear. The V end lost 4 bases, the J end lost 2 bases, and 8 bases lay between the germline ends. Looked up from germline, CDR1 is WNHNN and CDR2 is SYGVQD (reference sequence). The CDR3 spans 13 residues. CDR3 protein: CASSGTIQETQYF. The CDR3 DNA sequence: TGCGCCAGCAGTGGGACGATACAAGAGACCCAGTACTTC.

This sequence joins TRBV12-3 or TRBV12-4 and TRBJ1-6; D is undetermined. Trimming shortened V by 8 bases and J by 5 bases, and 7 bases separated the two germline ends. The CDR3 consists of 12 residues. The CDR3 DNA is TGTGCCAGCTGCCTTGATAATTCACCCCTCCACTTT. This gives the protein CASCLDNSPLHF.

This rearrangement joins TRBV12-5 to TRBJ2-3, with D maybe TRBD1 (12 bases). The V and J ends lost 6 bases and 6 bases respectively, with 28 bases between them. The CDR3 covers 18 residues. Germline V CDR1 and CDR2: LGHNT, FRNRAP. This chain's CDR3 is CASGKGQGARLAGDTQYF. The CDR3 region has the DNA TGTGCTAGTGGCAAGGGACAGGGGGCTCGACTAGCGGGGGATACGCAGTATTTT.

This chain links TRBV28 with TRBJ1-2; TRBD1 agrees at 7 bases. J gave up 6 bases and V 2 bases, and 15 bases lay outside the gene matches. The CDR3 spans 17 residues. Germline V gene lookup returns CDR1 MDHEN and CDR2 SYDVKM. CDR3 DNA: TGTGCCAGCAGTTTAGATGAGGGGGCTTGGGTCAAGGATGGCTACACCTTC. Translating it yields CASSLDEGAWVKDGYTF.